These 13 T cell receptor beta chains were all obtained from the same sample, sequenced in a study of T cells in women clearing cervical HPV infection. TCRdb keeps only in-frame clones here, not all; method: immunoSEQ multiplex PCR. Its clone listing holds 35,000 to 50,000 clones. Sequencing was carried out using blood buffy coat. The source of these receptors is a woman aged 18-69 years with a cervical HPV16 infection that either progressed to CIN3+ or cleared (not recorded which).

Regarding this clone: The CDR3 extends 3 residues past the end of the read, so its final part is completed from the germline J gene. This chain connects TRBV7-2 to TRBJ1-4; 7 nucleotides line up with TRBD1. The trim removed 3 bases at V and 0 bases at J, leaving 1 base unmatched. Germline V lookup: CDR1 SGHTA, CDR2 FQGNSA. The CDR3 totals 15 residues. Incomplete CDR3 DNA: TGTGCCAGCAGCTTCGGACAGGCAACTAATGAAAAA. This translates into CASSFGQATNEK. The full CDR3 protein reads CASSFGQATNEKLFF.

As regards this clone: From the germline J gene comes the end of the CDR3, since the read stops 3 residues before it. The rearrangement joins TRBV5-1 to TRBJ2-1, with 8 bases identical to TRBD2. The CDR3 is 15 amino acids. V dropped 4 bases and J dropped 9; count of bases not matched to a gene: 12. Germline CDR1 reads SGHRS; CDR2 reads YFSETQ. The CDR3 protein is CASSPGLATGAEQFF. The part of the CDR3 DNA that was read is TGCGCCAGCAGCCCAGGACTAGCAACGGGAGCTGAG.

Of note for this clone: Read sequence stops 3 residues before the CDR3 end, and the germline J gene provides the missing end. V is TRBV5-1 and J is TRBJ2-5, with TRBD1 as a possible D gene (8 bases). Between the trimmed V and J ends, which lost 5 bases and 4 bases, there was a span of 15 bases. The CDR3 totals 14 residues. Germline assignment: CDR1 SGHRS and CDR2 YFSETQ. The part of the CDR3 DNA that was read is TGCGCCAGCAGTCAGACAGGGGAGGGAGAGACC. Residues: CASSQTGEGET. In full, the CDR3 is CASSQTGEGETQYF.

On this clone itself: The read ends 3 residues early relative to the CDR3; the germline J gene fills the gap. The chain uses TRBV20-1 and TRBJ1-1; D is perhaps TRBD1 (5 bases). Trimming shortened V by 5 bases and J by 1 base, and 20 bases separated the two germline ends. Germline V gene data show CDR1 as DFQATT and CDR2 as SNEGSKA (reference sequence). The length of the CDR3 is 16 residues. The CDR3 sequence: CSAGSSLAGWNTEAFF. The CDR3 DNA, read in part, is TGCAGTGCTGGGAGCTCCCTGGCAGGGTGGAACACTGAA.

In regard to this clone: The read stops 3 residues short of the end of the CDR3; the missing end is completed from the germline J gene. The V and J genes are TRBV5-4 and TRBJ2-3, with D possibly matching TRBD2 (6 bases). Germline V gene sequence: CDR1 SGHNT, CDR2 YYREEE (reference sequence). CDR3 length: 14 amino acids. V dropped 4 bases and J dropped 6 bases, with 15 bases sitting between them. Partial CDR3 DNA: TGTGCCAGCAGCGACGGGACTTACGTTGATACG. Translated: CASSDGTYVDT. The full CDR3 reads CASSDGTYVDTQYF.

With respect to this clone: The sequenced fragment ends 3 residues before the CDR3 boundary, so the rest is inferred from the germline J gene. The chain recombines TRBV20-1 with TRBJ2-7; 7 positions match TRBD1. CDR1 and CDR2 from the germline V gene are DFQATT and SNEGSKA (reference sequence). This CDR3 has 15 amino acids. Trimming removed 0 bases from V and 3 bases from J; junction bases left unmatched: 8. The CDR3 DNA, read in part, is TGCAGTGCTAGAGATCCCGGACAGGCCAGCTACGAG. Protein sequence: CSARDPGQASYE. The entire CDR3 sequence reads CSARDPGQASYEQYF.

A word on this clone: The missing CDR3 end, 3 residues past where the read stops, is filled in from the germline J gene. The gene calls are TRBV11-2 and TRBJ1-2; D gene ambiguous. Per the germline V gene, CDR1 is SGHAT and CDR2 is FQNNGV. The CDR3 is 15 residues long. The chain's CDR3 is CASSSRADAILGYTF. The DNA read from the CDR3 is TGTGCCAGCAGCTCTCGAGCGGATGCGATCTTGGGC.

As concerns this clone: The read halts 3 residues ahead of the CDR3 end, with the missing end drawn from the germline J gene. J is TRBJ2-4 and V is TRBV7-9; D ambiguous. This CDR3 region has 12 residues. V lost 3 bases, J lost 7 bases, and 7 bases lay in between. Germline CDR1 SEHNR, CDR2 FQNEAQ (reference sequence). The part of the CDR3 DNA that was read is TGTGCCAGCAGCTTCGAAGGGAACATT. This gives the protein CASSFEGNI. The whole CDR3 reads CASSFEGNIQYF.

Of note for this clone: The CDR3 is cut off 3 residues early in the read; its end comes from the germline J gene. V gene TRBV23-1 combines with J gene TRBJ1-2; 7 nucleotides align to TRBD1. TRBV23-1 is designated an ORF whose function remains uncertain. The CDR3 has 15 residues. Trimming cost V 4 bases and J 5 bases; bases outside gene matches: 10. CDR3 DNA, as far as it was read: TGCGCCAGCAGTCCCCTCCAGGACAGGAGTTATGGC. Its translation: CASSPLQDRSYG. The whole CDR3 region reads CASSPLQDRSYGYTF.

Concerning this clone: The missing CDR3 end, 3 residues past where the read stops, is filled in from the germline J gene. V gene TRBV11-2 combines with J gene TRBJ1-3, with D unclear. CDR1 and CDR2 from the germline V gene are SGHAT and FQNNGV. V lost 3 bases, J lost 5 bases, and 8 bases lay in between. The CDR3 contains 13 residues. The CDR3 is CASSLADRNTIYF. The covered CDR3 bases are TGTGCCAGCAGCTTGGCAGACAGAAACACC.

Comments on this clone: The CDR3 end is not reached by the read, which stops 3 residues before it; the germline J gene fills it in. The rearrangement uses TRBV10-2 and TRBJ2-3; D is possibly TRBD1 (6 bases). The germline V and J ends were trimmed by 2 bases and 2 bases, with 11 bases remaining between them. The CDR3 runs 15 residues. Germline assignment: CDR1 WSHSY and CDR2 SAAADI. Partial CDR3 DNA: TGCGCCAGCAGTGAGACTCAGGGGCCCACAGATACG. Encoded protein: CASSETQGPTDT. In full, the CDR3 reads CASSETQGPTDTQYF.

Points on this clone: One end of the junction does not line up with germline, which may come from a read error. CDR3 DNA (partial): TGTACCAGCAGTGCCGACAGATACGAG. This encodes CTSSADRYE. In full, the CDR3 is CTSSADRYEQYF. The chain joins TRBV6-1 to TRBJ2-7; TRBD1 is a possible D gene (5 bases). The read ends 3 residues shy of where the CDR3 ends; the end is completed using the germline J gene. This CDR3 has 12 amino acids. Germline CDR1 MNHNS, CDR2 SASEGT.

Remarks on this clone: The read terminates 3 residues ahead of where the CDR3 ends, so the germline J gene completes it. This chain links TRBV7-9 with TRBJ2-7; 9 nucleotides line up with TRBD2. V lost 4 bases to trimming and J lost 3 bases; unmatched junction nucleotides: 7. Germline V gene sequence: CDR1 SEHNR, CDR2 FQNEAQ (reference sequence). CDR3 size: 15 residues. The part of the CDR3 DNA that was read is TGTGCCAGCAGCTATCGGGCTAGCGGGAACTACGAG. It encodes CASSYRASGNYE. The full CDR3 sequence reads CASSYRASGNYEQYF.